This T cell receptor beta chain was retrieved from a study of T-cell memory formation after mild COVID-19. For the study at large: Across donors, TCR clusters were largely donor specific.

The germline V gene encodes CDR1 LGHDT and CDR2 YNNKEL (reference sequence). After removal of 4 bases from V and 7 bases from J, the junction contained 14 bases not matched to a gene. The CDR3 has 16 amino acids. From 5'RACE with constant-segment primers came TCR alpha and TCR beta cDNA libraries that carried sample barcodes and UMIs. Using its own MiXCR run on the 5' RACE reads, TCRdb lists one record per CDR3 protein. The repertoire holds 500,000 to 600,000 distinct CDR3 sequences, with about a sixth as singletons. V gene TRBV3-1 combines with J gene TRBJ2-5, with 8 bases aligning to TRBD2. What was sequenced was PBMCs or a T cell subset sorted from them (not recorded which). The source is an adult woman who had mild COVID-19 (a few samples of this study predate the infection). Cell type and time point are not known. The CDR3 here is CASSPHGSGVFGTQYF. The CDR3 DNA reads as TGTGCCAGCAGCCCGCACGGTAGCGGGGTATTTGGGACCCAGTACTTC.